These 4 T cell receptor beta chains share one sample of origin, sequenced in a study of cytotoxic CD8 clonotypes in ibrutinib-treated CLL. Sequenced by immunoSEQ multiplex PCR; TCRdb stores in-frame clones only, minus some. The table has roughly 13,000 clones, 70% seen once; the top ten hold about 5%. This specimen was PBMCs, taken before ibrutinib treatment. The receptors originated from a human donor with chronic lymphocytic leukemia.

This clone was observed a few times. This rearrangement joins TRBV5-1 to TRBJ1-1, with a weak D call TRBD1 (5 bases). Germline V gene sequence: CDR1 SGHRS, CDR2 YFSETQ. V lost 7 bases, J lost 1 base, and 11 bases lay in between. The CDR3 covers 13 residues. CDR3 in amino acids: CASAHGANTEAFF. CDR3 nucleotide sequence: TGCGCCAGCGCCCACGGGGCGAACACTGAAGCTTTCTTT.

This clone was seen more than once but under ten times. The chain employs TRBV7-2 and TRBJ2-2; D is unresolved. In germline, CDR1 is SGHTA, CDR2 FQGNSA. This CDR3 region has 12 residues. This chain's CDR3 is CATTRNTGELFF. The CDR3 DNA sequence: TGTGCGACCACCAGGAACACCGGGGAGCTGTTTTTT.

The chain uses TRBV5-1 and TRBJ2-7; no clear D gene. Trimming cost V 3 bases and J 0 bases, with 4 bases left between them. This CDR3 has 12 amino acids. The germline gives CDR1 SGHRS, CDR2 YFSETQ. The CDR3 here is CASSSPSYEQYF. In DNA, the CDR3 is TGCGCCAGCAGCTCGCCCTCCTACGAGCAGTACTTC.

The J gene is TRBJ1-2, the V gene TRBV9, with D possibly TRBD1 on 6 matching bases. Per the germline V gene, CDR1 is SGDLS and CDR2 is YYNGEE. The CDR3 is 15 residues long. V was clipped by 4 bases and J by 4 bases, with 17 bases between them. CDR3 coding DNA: TGTGCCAGCAGCTCATCAGGGGCCCCAGGCTATGGCTACACCTTC. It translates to CASSSSGAPGYGYTF. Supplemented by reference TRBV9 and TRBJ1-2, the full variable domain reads DSGVTQTPKHLITATGQRVTLRCSPRSGDLSVYWYQQSLDQGLQFLIQYYNGEERAKGNILERFSAQQFPDLHSELNLSSLELGDSALYFCASSSSGAPGYGYTFGSGTRLTVV.